The sequence of this T cell receptor (beta chain) was determined in a study of blood T cell repertoires in COVID-19. The overall study: Sites across the United States, Italy and Spain contributed samples from acute and convalescent COVID-19.

Germline V gene lookup returns CDR1 KGHSH and CDR2 LQKENI. This CDR3 spans 15 amino acids. The V segment lost 0 bases and the J segment 5 bases; nucleotides outside the gene matches: 3. Generated by immunoSEQ multiplex PCR, the TCRdb table keeps only in-frame clones and is missing some. The sample has 90,000 to 100,000 clones; 72% are singletons. This sequence originates from a woman aged 55-69 years in a cohort sampled during active or convalescent COVID-19. The sample taken for sequencing was peripheral blood. V usage is TRBV18 and J usage is TRBJ1-4, with 7 bases identical to TRBD1. The CDR3 loop is CASSPPRDRNEKLFF. The CDR3 bases are TGTGCCAGCTCACCACCCCGGGACAGAAATGAAAAACTGTTTTTT.